What follows describes a single TCR beta chain. Expressed TCRB transcripts were sequenced after all isolated RNA was converted to cDNA. Libraries were prepared by immunoSEQ multiplex PCR; TCRdb keeps only in-frame clonotypes and omits some of them. The sample yields about 250,000 clones, 11% to 15% seen once. This sample was included in a study of beta chain features in type 1 diabetes. Germline V gene sequence: CDR1 SGDLS, CDR2 YYNGEE. The germline V and J ends were trimmed by 5 bases and 0 bases, with 11 bases remaining between them. CDR3 length: 14 amino acids. The sequenced sample consisted of naive CD4+ T cells from blood. The gene calls are TRBV9 and TRBJ1-1, with D unclear. This sequence originates from a middle-aged woman in good health. The CDR3 DNA follows: TGTGCCAGCAGACCCAGCGGGATGAACACTGAAGCTTTCTTT. It codes for CASRPSGMNTEAFF.